This T cell receptor (beta chain) was recorded in a study of blood T cell repertoires in COVID-19. Participants, about 18 to 90 years old, spanned around 25 US areas. Participants' reported clinical history set cohort assignment. Per the original data handling: Amplified reference gene primers provided the basis for estimating nucleated cell counts. Only in-frame clones appear in the TCRdb table, and some are missing; sequencing was by immunoSEQ multiplex PCR. V and J calls plus clone size are reproduced from that table; the DNA served to infer D and trimming. The sample lists fewer than 300,000 clones; just over 90% were seen once. The junction had 8 bases not matched to a gene; V was cut back by 2 bases and J by 5 bases. The CDR3 length is 17 residues. Germline-derived CDR1 and CDR2 are SGDLS and YYNGEE.

This TCR was sampled from a woman in her 40s with acute COVID-19. The chain recombines TRBV9 with TRBJ2-2; 11 positions match TRBD2. Sequencing was carried out using PBMCs or T cells enriched from blood (not recorded which). The CDR3 spells CASSVLAGGPRTGELFF. The CDR3, as DNA: TGTGCCAGCAGCGTGTTAGCGGGAGGGCCGAGGACCGGGGAGCTGTTTTTT.